The entry that follows covers one T cell receptor (beta chain) sequence. Terminally differentiated effector memory CD45RA+ cells were excluded by CCR7 positive selection of CD45RO-negative cells. Germline CDR1 is MNHNY and CDR2 is SVGAGI (reference sequence). Trimming pared 5 bases from V and 4 bases from J, leaving 18 bases between. The CDR3 totals 16 residues. Deep-level running was used for the assay. This table comes from immunoSEQ multiplex PCR, and its TCRdb copy is limited to in-frame clones, with some not included. The sample yields more than 2 million clones, roughly 94% seen once. The data originate from a study of shared clonotypes between healthy human individuals. Study-wide context: Researchers assigned three CD4 naive, three CD4 memory, two CD8 naive and one CD8 memory plate to each donor.

The sequence was obtained from a young man in good health. Material: naive CD8+ T cells sorted from blood. The rearrangement links TRBV6-6 to TRBJ2-1; the D is unclear. The CDR3 DNA reads TGTGCCAGCAGTCCCCCGTCAGTGACTCCTTACAATGAGCAGTTCTTC. The encoded protein is CASSPPSVTPYNEQFF.